What follows describes a single T cell receptor (beta chain). This sample is part of a study of cytomegalovirus exposure and HLA in healthy donors. Primers: 60 Vbeta forward and 13 Jbeta reverse. TCRdb's table, derived via immunoSEQ multiplex PCR, lists solely in-frame clones and lacks some. The table lists 60,000 to 75,000 clones, less than 90% of them singletons. This CDR3 has 14 amino acids. Germline CDR1 SGHRS, CDR2 YFSETQ. Trimming shortened V by 3 bases and J by 1 base, and 10 bases separated the two germline ends. The sequence was collected from a female donor in good health and CMV-seronegative. Sequenced input: PBMCs. This rearrangement joins TRBV5-1 to TRBJ1-1, with a tentative D call TRBD1 (6 bases). CDR3 DNA: TGCGCCAGCAGCTGGGAACAGGGGAACACTGAAGCTTTCTTT. Translating it yields CASSWEQGNTEAFF.